The subject of this entry is one T cell receptor beta chain. Losses at the gene ends were 5 bases for V and 7 bases for J; bases not matched to a gene: 7. The CDR3 is made up of 14 amino acids. CDR1 SGHAT and CDR2 FQNNGV come from the germline V gene. The entry originates in a study of Tregs in tolerant kidney transplant recipients. TCRdb's table, derived via immunoSEQ multiplex PCR, lists solely in-frame clones and lacks some. This sample has under 95,000 clones, with roughly 90% found just once. The sample was Tregs from blood, taken before the transplant. The receptor's source is a human donor who received a combined kidney and bone marrow transplant. The chain has TRBV11-2 and TRBJ1-4; 7 nucleotides align to TRBD1. The CDR3 DNA sequence: TGTGCCAGCAGCCGAGACAGGGTCGGTGAAAAACTGTTTTTT. Amino acid sequence: CASSRDRVGEKLFF.